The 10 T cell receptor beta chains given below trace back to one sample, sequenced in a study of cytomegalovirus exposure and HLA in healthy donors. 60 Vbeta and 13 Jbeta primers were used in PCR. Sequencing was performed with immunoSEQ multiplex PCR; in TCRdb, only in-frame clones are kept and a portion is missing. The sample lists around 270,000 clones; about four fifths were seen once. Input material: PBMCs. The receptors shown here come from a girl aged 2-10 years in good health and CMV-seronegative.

The CDR3 spells CASSDTPGQGNTIYF. The CDR3 DNA sequence: TGTGCCAGCAGTGACACTCCGGGACAGGGAAACACCATATATTTT. The chain joins TRBV6-1 to TRBJ1-3; 7 nucleotides agree with TRBD1. Germline values: CDR1 MNHNS, CDR2 SASEGT. CDR3 length equals 15 residues. Trimming removed 3 bases from V and 4 bases from J; junction bases left unmatched: 6.

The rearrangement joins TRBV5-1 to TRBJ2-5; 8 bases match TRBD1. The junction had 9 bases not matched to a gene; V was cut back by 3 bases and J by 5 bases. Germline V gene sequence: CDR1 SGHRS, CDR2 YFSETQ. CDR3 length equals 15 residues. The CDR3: CASSSTGAQGETQYF. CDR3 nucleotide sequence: TGCGCCAGCAGCTCGACAGGGGCCCAAGGGGAGACCCAGTACTTC.

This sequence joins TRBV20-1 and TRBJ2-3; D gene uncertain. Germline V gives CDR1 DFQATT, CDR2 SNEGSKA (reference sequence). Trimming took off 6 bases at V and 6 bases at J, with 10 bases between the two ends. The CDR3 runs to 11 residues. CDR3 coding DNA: TGCAGTGCAACGCGTGCGGATACGCAGTATTTT. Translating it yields CSATRADTQYF.

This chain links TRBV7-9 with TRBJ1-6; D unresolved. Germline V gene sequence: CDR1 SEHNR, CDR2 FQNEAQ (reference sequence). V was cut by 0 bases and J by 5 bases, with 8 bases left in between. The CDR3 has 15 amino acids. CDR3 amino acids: CASSLALADNSPLHF. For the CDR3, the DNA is TGTGCCAGCAGCTTAGCATTGGCAGATAATTCACCCCTCCACTTT.

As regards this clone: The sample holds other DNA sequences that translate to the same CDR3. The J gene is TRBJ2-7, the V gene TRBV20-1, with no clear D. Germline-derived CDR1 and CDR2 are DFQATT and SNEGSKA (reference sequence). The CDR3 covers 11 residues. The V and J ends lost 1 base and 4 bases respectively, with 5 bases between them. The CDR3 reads CSARGPYEQYF. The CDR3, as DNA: TGCAGTGCTAGAGGTCCTTACGAGCAGTACTTC.

DNA of the CDR3: TGTGCCAGCAGCTCAGGGACAACTAGAATTCAAGAGACCCAGTACTTC. As protein: CASSSGTTRIQETQYF. The V and J genes are TRBV28 and TRBJ2-5; perhaps TRBD1 as D (6 bases). The germline gives CDR1 MDHEN, CDR2 SYDVKM. The CDR3 is made up of 16 amino acids. V was pared by 6 bases and J by 2 bases, with 19 bases between. Using reference TRBV28 and TRBJ2-5 for the parts outside the CDR3, the full variable domain is DVKVTQSSRYLVKRTGEKVFLECVQDMDHENMFWYRQDPGLGLRLIYFSYDVKMKEKGDIPEGYSVSREKKERFSLILESASTNQTSMYLCASSSGTTRIQETQYFGPGTRLLVL.

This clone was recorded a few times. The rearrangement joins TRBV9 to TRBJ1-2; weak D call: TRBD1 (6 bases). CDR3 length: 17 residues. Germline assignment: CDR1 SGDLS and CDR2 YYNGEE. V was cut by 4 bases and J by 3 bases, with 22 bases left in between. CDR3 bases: TGTGCCAGCAGCCCCTGGGGGGGGCTCCGGGTGGACTATGGCTACACCTTC. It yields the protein CASSPWGGLRVDYGYTF.

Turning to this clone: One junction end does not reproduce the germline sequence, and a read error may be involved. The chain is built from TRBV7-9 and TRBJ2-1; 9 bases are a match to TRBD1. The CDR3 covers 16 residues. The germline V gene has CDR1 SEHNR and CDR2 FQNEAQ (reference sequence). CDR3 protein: CSSSSIRTGAYNEQFF. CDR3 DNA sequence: TGTTCCAGCAGTTCTATCCGGACAGGGGCCTACAATGAGCAGTTCTTC.

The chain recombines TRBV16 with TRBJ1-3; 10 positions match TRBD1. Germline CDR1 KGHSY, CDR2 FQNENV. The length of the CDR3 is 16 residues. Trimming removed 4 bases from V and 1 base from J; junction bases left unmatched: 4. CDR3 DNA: TGTGCCAGCAGCCCGGACAGGGGGAATTCTGGAAACACCATATATTTT. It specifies CASSPDRGNSGNTIYF.

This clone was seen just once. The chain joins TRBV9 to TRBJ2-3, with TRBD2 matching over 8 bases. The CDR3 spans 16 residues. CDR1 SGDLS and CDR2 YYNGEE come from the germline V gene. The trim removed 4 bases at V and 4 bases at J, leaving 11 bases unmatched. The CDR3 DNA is TGTGCCAGCAGCTACCGGGGGGGCGGGATCGCAGATACGCAGTATTTT. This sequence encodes CASSYRGGGIADTQYF. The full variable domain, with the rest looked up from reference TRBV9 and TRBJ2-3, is DSGVTQTPKHLITATGQRVTLRCSPRSGDLSVYWYQQSLDQGLQFLIQYYNGEERAKGNILERFSAQQFPDLHSELNLSSLELGDSALYFCASSYRGGGIADTQYFGPGTRLTVL.